This passage covers 12 T cell receptor beta chains from one sample sequenced in a study of cytomegalovirus exposure and HLA in healthy donors. The PCR employed 60 Vbeta primers together with 13 Jbeta primers. Sequenced by immunoSEQ multiplex PCR; TCRdb stores in-frame clones only, minus some. The sample yields around 300,000 clones, just over 70% seen once. Sequencing was carried out using PBMCs. These receptor sequences come from a female donor in good health and CMV-seronegative.

With regard to this clone: One junction end disagrees with the germline gene, perhaps due to a read error. The J gene is TRBJ2-1, the V gene TRBV7-9; D is perhaps TRBD2 (5 bases). CDR3 length equals 15 residues. Germline V CDR1 and CDR2: SEHNR, FQNEAQ (reference sequence). The CDR3, as DNA: TGTTCCAGCAGCTTAGGACTTCACCACTACAATGAGCAGTTCTTC. Protein sequence: CSSSLGLHHYNEQFF.

V gene TRBV7-2 combines with J gene TRBJ2-6; D gene ambiguous. The CDR3 length is 15 residues. Germline values: CDR1 SGHTA, CDR2 FQGNSA. V shed 4 bases and J shed 4 bases, with 11 bases lying between them. This CDR3 reads CASSSQVNGANVLTF. The CDR3 nucleotides read TGTGCCAGCAGCTCGCAGGTGAACGGGGCCAACGTCCTGACTTTC. Complete variable domain (other parts from reference TRBV7-2 and TRBJ2-6): GAGVSQSPSNKVTEKGKDVELRCDPISGHTALYWYRQSLGQGLEFLIYFQGNSAPDKSGLPSDRFSAERTGGSVSTLTIQRTQQEDSAVYLCASSSQVNGANVLTFGAGSRLTVL.

The CDR3 DNA reads as TGTGCCAGCTCTTCCGGGACTACCTCCTACGAGCAGTACTTC. Protein: CASSSGTTSYEQYF. The V gene is TRBV18, the J gene TRBJ2-7; 7 nucleotides line up with TRBD2. The junction had 5 bases not matched to a gene; V was cut back by 6 bases and J by 0 bases. The CDR3 consists of 14 residues. Germline V lookup: CDR1 KGHSH, CDR2 LQKENI.

This clone occurred a few times. The chain combines TRBV6-6 with TRBJ2-1; 9 bases are shared with TRBD2. This CDR3 contains 16 residues. V trimming: 3 bases; J trimming: 5 bases; junction bases outside the gene matches: 8. Germline CDR1 and CDR2: MNHNY and SVGAGI (reference sequence). CDR3 amino acids: CASSYIGLAGNNEQFF. The DNA for the CDR3 is TGTGCCAGCAGTTATATAGGTCTAGCGGGAAACAATGAGCAGTTCTTC.

J is TRBJ2-3 and V is TRBV6-5, with a tentative D call TRBD1 (6 bases). This CDR3 is 13 amino acids long. Between the trimmed V and J ends, which lost 6 bases and 3 bases, there was a span of 10 bases. In germline, CDR1 is MNHEY, CDR2 SVGAGI. CDR3 coding DNA: TGTGCCAGCAGGGCCAGGGGTACAGATACGCAGTATTTT. The encoded protein is CASRARGTDTQYF.

In its sample, this clone was seen a few times. The chain uses TRBV4-1 and TRBJ1-1, with TRBD1 matching over 8 bases. The V segment lost 3 bases and the J segment 1 base; nucleotides outside the gene matches: 7. CDR1 and CDR2 from the germline V gene are MGHRA and YSYEKL. There are 16 residues in the CDR3. The CDR3 is CASSQGQAVTNTEAFF. For the CDR3, the DNA is TGCGCCAGCAGCCAGGGACAGGCGGTTACGAACACTGAAGCTTTCTTT.

The chain is built from TRBV1 and TRBJ1-5. TRBV1 is shown as a pseudogene. The CDR3 length is 14 residues. This CDR3 is CTSSQELLGQPQHF. CDR3 DNA sequence: TGCACCAGCAGCCAGGAGCTGCTTGGACAGCCCCAGCATTTT.

The rearrangement links TRBV5-1 to TRBJ2-3; TRBD2 aligns across 10 bases. Germline V gene lookup returns CDR1 SGHRS and CDR2 YFSETQ. V lost 2 bases to trimming and J lost 5 bases; unmatched junction nucleotides: 8. The CDR3 runs to 16 residues. CDR3 loop: CASSFALAGGGDTQYF. CDR3 in DNA: TGCGCCAGCAGCTTCGCCTTAGCGGGAGGTGGAGATACGCAGTATTTT.

The V gene is TRBV10-2, the J gene TRBJ2-3; weak D call: TRBD2 (6 bases). Trimming pared 6 bases from V and 1 base from J, leaving 11 bases between. Per germline, CDR1 WSHSY and CDR2 SAAADI. The CDR3 spans 14 residues. The CDR3 protein is CASSRPGGTDTQYF. DNA for the CDR3: TGCGCCAGCAGCCGGCCGGGGGGCACAGATACGCAGTATTTT.

The genes are TRBV19 and TRBJ1-6, with a weak D call TRBD1 (5 bases). Germline V gives CDR1 LNHDA, CDR2 SQIVND (reference sequence). The CDR3 length is 14 residues. V lost 6 bases and J 9 bases, leaving 15 bases between the germline ends. The CDR3: CASSIAGTLSPLHF. DNA for the CDR3: TGTGCCAGTAGCATTGCGGGGACCCTTTCACCCCTCCACTTT.

V and J are TRBV7-2 and TRBJ2-1, with a tentative D call TRBD1 (6 bases). Germline-derived CDR1 and CDR2 are SGHTA and FQGNSA. CDR3 length equals 14 residues. The ends were cut back, 1 base at V and 6 bases at J, with 10 bases in the middle. This CDR3 reads CASSLDREINEQFF. CDR3 sequence (DNA): TGTGCCAGCAGCTTAGACAGGGAAATCAATGAGCAGTTCTTC.

This clone was detected a few times. V is TRBV7-2 and J is TRBJ2-1; no definite D call. The CDR3 totals 15 residues. Germline CDR1 and CDR2: SGHTA and FQGNSA. Trimming shortened V by 0 bases and J by 7 bases, and 13 bases separated the two germline ends. This CDR3 reads CASSLADLAGNEQFF. DNA for the CDR3: TGTGCCAGCAGCTTAGCAGACCTGGCAGGAAATGAGCAGTTCTTC.